The 15 T cell receptor beta chains given below trace back to one sample, sequenced in a study of blood T cell repertoires in COVID-19. Here immunoSEQ multiplex PCR was the method, and the copy in TCRdb shows in-frame clones only, minus some. The sample lists 270,000 or so clones; roughly 85% were seen once. The sample taken for sequencing was PBMCs or T cells enriched from blood (not recorded which). The receptors were sampled from a woman aged 45 to 65 who had been exposed to COVID-19.

A single count supports this clone. The rearrangement joins TRBV11-3 to TRBJ1-2; D gene uncertain. Deletions cut 5 bases from V and 5 bases from J, with 9 bases between. Germline V gives CDR1 SGHNT, CDR2 YENEEA. CDR3 size: 12 residues. The CDR3 here is CASSIRGYGYTF. CDR3 in DNA: TGTGCCAGCAGCATCCGAGGATATGGCTACACCTTC. The full variable domain, with the rest looked up from reference TRBV11-3 and TRBJ1-2, is EAGVVQSPRYKIIEKKQPVAFWCNPISGHNTLYWYLQNLGQGPELLIRYENEEAVDDSQLPKDRFSAERLKGVDSTLKIQPAELGDSAVYLCASSIRGYGYTFGSGTRLTVV.

CDR3 protein: CSVGQGAGENIQYF. For the CDR3, the DNA is TGCAGCGTCGGACAGGGGGCTGGGGAAAACATTCAGTACTTC. V is TRBV29-1 and J is TRBJ2-4, with TRBD1 matching 11 bases. The length of the CDR3 is 14 residues. The germline gives CDR1 SQVTM, CDR2 ANQGSEA. Trimming cost V 6 bases and J 5 bases; bases outside gene matches: 6.

The V call is TRBV13, the J call TRBJ2-1; no clear D. Germline values: CDR1 PRHDT, CDR2 FYEKMQ (reference sequence). The CDR3 extends over 13 amino acids. Deletions cut 6 bases from V and 6 bases from J, with 12 bases between. As DNA, the CDR3 is TGTGCCAGCAGGCTAAGTTCGGTCAATGAGCAGTTCTTC. It yields the protein CASRLSSVNEQFF.

The chain combines TRBV7-2 with TRBJ2-5; 10 nucleotides match TRBD2. The CDR3 contains 15 residues. The V segment lost 5 bases and the J segment 7 bases; nucleotides outside the gene matches: 10. The germline CDR1 and CDR2 sequences are SGHTA and FQGNSA. The CDR3 sequence: CASSILSGGGGTQYF. The CDR3 bases are TGTGCCAGCAGCATCCTAAGCGGGGGGGGAGGGACCCAGTACTTC.

The rearrangement uses TRBV5-1 and TRBJ2-5; the match to TRBD1 covers 9 bases. The CDR3 length is 14 residues. In germline, CDR1 is SGHRS, CDR2 YFSETQ. V dropped 5 bases and J dropped 5; count of bases not matched to a gene: 7. CDR3 sequence reads: CASSSTGGKETQYF. The CDR3 region has the DNA TGCGCCAGCAGTTCTACAGGGGGCAAGGAGACCCAGTACTTC.

The rearrangement links TRBV7-6 to TRBJ1-1; possibly TRBD1 for D (5 bases). V was trimmed by 5 bases and J by 5 bases, leaving 9 bases between them. CDR3 length: 12 amino acids. In germline, CDR1 is SGHVS, CDR2 FNYEAQ. The CDR3 reads CASSPYRTEAFF. CDR3 in DNA: TGTGCCAGCAGCCCGTACAGGACTGAAGCTTTCTTT.

The chain combines TRBV7-2 with TRBJ2-5; TRBD2 matches 8 bases. The CDR3 consists of 13 residues. Germline lookup yields CDR1 SGHTA and CDR2 FQGNSA. The V segment lost 4 bases and the J segment 5 bases; nucleotides outside the gene matches: 3. The CDR3 protein is CASSWTGGETQYF. The CDR3 DNA reads as TGTGCCAGCAGCTGGACGGGAGGGGAGACCCAGTACTTC.

This sequence joins TRBV6-2 or TRBV6-3 and TRBJ2-7, with D possibly being TRBD1 (5 bases). Germline values: CDR1 MNHEY, CDR2 SVGEGT. The CDR3 spans 13 residues. Trimming cost V 4 bases and J 3 bases, with 10 bases left between them. CDR3 sequence reads: CASSLGHYYEQYF. The DNA of the CDR3 is TGTGCCAGCAGTTTAGGACATTACTACGAGCAGTACTTC.

The rearrangement links TRBV4-3 to TRBJ2-4; 7 bases fit TRBD2. V gave up 0 bases and J gave up 8 bases; unmatched junction bases: 1. CDR1 and CDR2 (germline): LGHNA, YSLEER. The CDR3 consists of 13 residues. The CDR3 coding sequence is TGCGCCAGCAGCCAAGATCGGGGGGACATTCAGTACTTC. Residues: CASSQDRGDIQYF.

V gene TRBV30 combines with J gene TRBJ2-3; D perhaps matches TRBD1 (6 bases). Germline lookup yields CDR1 GTSNPN and CDR2 SVGIG (reference sequence). This CDR3 comprises 15 residues. The V gene lost 1 base and the J gene lost 0 bases, with 11 bases spanning the gap. CDR3 DNA sequence: TGTGCCTGGAGTGAGGCAGGGGTGAGCACAGATACGCAGTATTTT. It translates to CAWSEAGVSTDTQYF.

The table lists this clone with a few counts. Distinct nucleotide sequences in the sample also encode this CDR3. The chain is built from TRBV19 and TRBJ2-5, with a possible D match to TRBD1 (5 bases). With 10 bases removed from V and 4 bases from J, the gap between germline ends came to 13 bases. Germline assignment: CDR1 LNHDA and CDR2 SQIVND (reference sequence). The CDR3 sequence is 12 residues long. CDR3: CATRQSGETQYF. As DNA, the CDR3 is TGTGCCACCCGACAGTCCGGAGAGACCCAGTACTTC.

J is TRBJ2-3 and V is TRBV10-3; TRBD2 agrees at 8 bases. CDR3 size: 18 residues. Germline CDR1 reads ENHRY; CDR2 reads SYGVKD. V lost 4 bases, J lost 0 bases, and 12 bases stayed unmatched. The CDR3 DNA follows: TGTGCCATCAGTGTAGGTCTAGCGGGTGTCCTTAGCACAGATACGCAGTATTTT. It codes for CAISVGLAGVLSTDTQYF.

V and J are TRBV5-4 and TRBJ2-3, with D tentatively TRBD1 (5 bases). Per the germline V gene, CDR1 is SGHNT and CDR2 is YYREEE (reference sequence). CDR3 length: 16 amino acids. Between the trimmed V and J ends, which lost 1 base and 2 bases, there was a span of 14 bases. The CDR3 region has the DNA TGTGCCAGCAGCTTGCTAGGTGCCAGGGACACAGATACGCAGTATTTT. As protein: CASSLLGARDTDTQYF.

This sequence joins TRBV9 and TRBJ2-3; TRBD2 aligns across 9 bases. Trimming cost V 0 bases and J 1 base; bases outside gene matches: 9. Germline values: CDR1 SGDLS, CDR2 YYNGEE. The CDR3 length is 18 residues. CDR3 sequence reads: CASSVGSGRTSGTDTQYF. The CDR3, as DNA: TGTGCCAGCAGCGTAGGGTCTGGGAGGACTAGCGGCACAGATACGCAGTATTTT. The whole variable domain, remainder taken from reference TRBV9 and TRBJ2-3, is DSGVTQTPKHLITATGQRVTLRCSPRSGDLSVYWYQQSLDQGLQFLIQYYNGEERAKGNILERFSAQQFPDLHSELNLSSLELGDSALYFCASSVGSGRTSGTDTQYFGPGTRLTVL.

The chain recombines TRBV7-2 with TRBJ1-1; D is undetermined. The CDR3 is 15 residues long. Germline V gene data show CDR1 as SGHTA and CDR2 as FQGNSA. V shed 1 base and J shed 0 bases, with 9 bases lying between them. Here the CDR3 DNA reads TGTGCCAGCAGCTTAGGAGACCGGGTGAACACTGAAGCTTTCTTT. The encoded protein is CASSLGDRVNTEAFF.